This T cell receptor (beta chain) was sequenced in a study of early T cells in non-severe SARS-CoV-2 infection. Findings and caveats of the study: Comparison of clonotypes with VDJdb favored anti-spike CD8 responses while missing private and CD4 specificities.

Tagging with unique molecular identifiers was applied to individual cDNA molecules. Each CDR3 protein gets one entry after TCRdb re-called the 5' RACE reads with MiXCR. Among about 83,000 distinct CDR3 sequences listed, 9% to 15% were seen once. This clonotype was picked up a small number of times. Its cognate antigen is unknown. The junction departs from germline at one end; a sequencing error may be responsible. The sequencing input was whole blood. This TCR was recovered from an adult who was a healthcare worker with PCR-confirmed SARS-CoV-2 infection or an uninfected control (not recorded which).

The CDR3 nucleotides are TGTGCCAGCAGCTTACGCGGGCAGTTATACACTTTT. Translated: CASSLRGQLYTF. This chain joins TRBV7-2 and TRBJ1-6; D is undetermined. The CDR3 covers 12 residues. From germline, CDR1 is SGHTA and CDR2 FQGNSA.